This T cell receptor (beta chain) derives from a study of blood T cell repertoires in COVID-19. Germline loops: CDR1 SNHLY, CDR2 FYNNEI. The CDR3 spans 12 residues. V lost 6 bases, J lost 4 bases, and 9 bases lay in between. This table comes from immunoSEQ multiplex PCR, and its TCRdb copy is limited to in-frame clones, with some not included. This sample carries about 120,000 clones, 75% to 90% of them seen once, and the ten largest clones take 0.65% to 0.9%. Sequenced: peripheral blood. V and J are TRBV2 and TRBJ1-1; D is undetermined. The sequence was obtained from a woman between 65 and 79 years old with acute or convalescent COVID-19. The CDR3 region has the DNA TGTGCCAGCAGGATAACGAGCACTGAAGCTTTCTTT. This encodes CASRITSTEAFF. Supplemented by reference TRBV2 and TRBJ1-1, the full variable domain reads EPEVTQTPSHQVTQMGQEVILRCVPISNHLYFYWYRQILGQKVEFLVSFYNNEISEKSEIFDDQFSVERPDGSNFTLKIRSTKLEDSAMYFCASRITSTEAFFGQGTRLTVV.